This TCR beta chain derives from a study of blood T cell repertoires in COVID-19. V trimming: 3 bases; J trimming: 4 bases; junction bases outside the gene matches: 3. Per germline, CDR1 MDHEN and CDR2 SYDVKM. The CDR3 length is 14 residues. Repertoires were generated with immunoSEQ multiplex PCR, while TCRdb's copy carries only in-frame clones and drops some. The table lists around 120,000 clones, 87% of them singletons, with just under 30% in the top ten. The rearrangement joins TRBV28 to TRBJ1-2; 9 bases line up with TRBD1. Sequenced input: peripheral blood. The source is a woman aged 70-85 years with acute or convalescent COVID-19. The DNA of the CDR3 is TGTGCCAGCAGTTTTGGACAGGGGTCCTATGGCTACACCTTC. This translates into CASSFGQGSYGYTF.